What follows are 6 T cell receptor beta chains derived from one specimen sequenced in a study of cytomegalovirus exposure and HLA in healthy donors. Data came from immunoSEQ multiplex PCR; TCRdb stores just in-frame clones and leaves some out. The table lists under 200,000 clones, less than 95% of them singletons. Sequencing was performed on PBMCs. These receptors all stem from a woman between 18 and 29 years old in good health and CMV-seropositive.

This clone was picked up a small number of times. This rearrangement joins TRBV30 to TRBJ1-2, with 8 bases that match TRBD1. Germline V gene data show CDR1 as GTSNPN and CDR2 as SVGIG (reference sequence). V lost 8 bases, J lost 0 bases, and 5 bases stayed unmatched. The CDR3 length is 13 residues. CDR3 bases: TGTGCCGGACACAGGGGGACTAACTATGGCTACACCTTC. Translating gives CAGHRGTNYGYTF.

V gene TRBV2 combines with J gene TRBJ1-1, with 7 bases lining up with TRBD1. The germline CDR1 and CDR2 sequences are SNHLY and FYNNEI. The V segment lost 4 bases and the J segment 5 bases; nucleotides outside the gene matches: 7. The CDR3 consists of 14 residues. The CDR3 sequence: CASSVYRGQTEAFF. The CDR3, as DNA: TGTGCCAGCAGTGTTTATAGGGGGCAGACTGAAGCTTTCTTT.

The CDR3 reads CSARKDAGLSTDTQYF. Here the CDR3 DNA reads TGCAGCGCGCGAAAGGATGCGGGGTTAAGCACAGATACGCAGTATTTT. The J gene is TRBJ2-3, the V gene TRBV29-1; possibly TRBD2 for D (6 bases). V was shortened by 7 bases and J by 0 bases, with 20 bases between the two germline ends. This CDR3 is built from 16 residues. Germline values: CDR1 SQVTM, CDR2 ANQGSEA.

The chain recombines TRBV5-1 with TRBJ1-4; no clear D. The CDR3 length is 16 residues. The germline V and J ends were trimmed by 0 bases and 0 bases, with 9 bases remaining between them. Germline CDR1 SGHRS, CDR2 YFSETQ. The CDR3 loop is CASSLGFGATNEKLFF. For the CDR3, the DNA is TGCGCCAGCAGCTTGGGATTCGGGGCAACTAATGAAAAACTGTTTTTT.

The CDR3 reads CASSYGRDYSYEQYF. CDR3 DNA sequence: TGTGCCAGCAGTTACGGCCGGGACTACTCCTACGAGCAGTACTTC. The chain recombines TRBV6-6 with TRBJ2-7; 7 bases line up with TRBD2. Per germline, CDR1 MNHNY and CDR2 SVGAGI (reference sequence). V shed 2 bases, J shed 0 bases, and the junction held 4 bases outside the gene matches. This CDR3 comprises 15 residues.

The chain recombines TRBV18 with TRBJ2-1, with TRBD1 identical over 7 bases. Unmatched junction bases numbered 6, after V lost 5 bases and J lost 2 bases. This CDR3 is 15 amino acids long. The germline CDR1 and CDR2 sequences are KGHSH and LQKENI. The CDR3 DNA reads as TGTGCCAGCTCATCGGCCAGGGGGACCTACAATGAGCAGTTCTTC. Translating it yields CASSSARGTYNEQFF.